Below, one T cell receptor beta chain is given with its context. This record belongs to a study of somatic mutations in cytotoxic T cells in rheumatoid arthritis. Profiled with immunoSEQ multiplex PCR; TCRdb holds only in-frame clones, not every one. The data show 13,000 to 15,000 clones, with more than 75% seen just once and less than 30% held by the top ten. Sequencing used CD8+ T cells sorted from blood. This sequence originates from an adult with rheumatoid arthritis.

CDR3 loop: CASIGRGGSYYEQYF. For the CDR3, the DNA is TGTGCCAGCATAGGGCGGGGGGGCTCTTACTACGAGCAGTACTTC. This chain connects TRBV27 to TRBJ2-7; 9 bases fit TRBD2. The CDR3 totals 15 residues. V was pared by 7 bases and J by 3 bases, with 10 bases of the junction left unmatched. Germline V gene data show CDR1 as MNHEY and CDR2 as SMNVEV (reference sequence).